Each of the 29 T cell receptor beta chains below was sequenced from the same sample in a study of blood T cells in healthy people across ages. Primers used in a second PCR of about 6 to 11 cycles were a sample-barcoded 5' primer and a J-beta primer mix. Each CDR3 protein is one row after TCRdb ran MiXCR on the 5' RACE reads. The sample carries 650,000 to 700,000 distinct CDR3 sequences, less than 40% recorded once. The sample was blood. The receptors derive from a woman older than 75 in good health.

The chain joins TRBV10-3 to TRBJ1-5, with D hard to call. Trimming removed 6 bases at V and 3 bases at J, with 12 bases between. The CDR3 contains 14 residues. Looked up from germline, CDR1 is ENHRY and CDR2 is SYGVKD. In DNA form, the CDR3 reads TGTGCCATCAGGGACCAGAGGCCCAATCAGCCCCAGCATTTT. The encoded protein is CAIRDQRPNQPQHF.

The V and J genes are TRBV30 and TRBJ1-1, with D possibly matching TRBD1 (5 bases). The CDR3 covers 14 residues. V shed 2 bases and J shed 1 base, with 11 bases lying between them. From germline, CDR1 is GTSNPN and CDR2 SVGIG (reference sequence). The CDR3 DNA is TGTGCCTGGAGTACGGGGCAGGGGAACACTGAAGCTTTCTTT. Its translation: CAWSTGQGNTEAFF. The full variable domain, with the rest looked up from reference TRBV30 and TRBJ1-1, is SQTIHQWPATLVQPVGSPLSLECTVEGTSNPNLYWYRQAAGRGLQLLFYSVGIGQISSEVPQNLSASRPQDRQFILSSKKLLLSDSGFYLCAWSTGQGNTEAFFGQGTRLTVV.

V usage is TRBV29-1 and J usage is TRBJ1-1, with D perhaps matching TRBD1 (6 bases). Trimming cost V 1 base and J 1 base, with 13 bases left between them. CDR1 and CDR2 from the germline V gene are SQVTM and ANQGSEA. The CDR3 is made up of 15 amino acids. The CDR3 sequence: CSVEVRAGANTEAFF. CDR3 nucleotide sequence: TGCAGCGTTGAAGTTCGAGCGGGGGCGAACACTGAAGCTTTCTTT.

In the case of this clonotype: A much bigger clone sits one base away, suggesting this may be a read error. The V call is TRBV30, the J call TRBJ2-5; D is unclear. CDR1 and CDR2 from the germline V gene are GTSNPN and SVGIG (reference sequence). This CDR3 spans 13 amino acids. The germline V and J ends were trimmed by 4 bases and 11 bases, with 20 bases remaining between them. CDR3 loop: CAWTGVRVNEQYF. CDR3 nucleotides: TGTGCCTGGACTGGGGTTAGGGTCAATGAGCAGTACTTC. Drawing the rest from reference TRBV30 and TRBJ2-5, the complete variable domain is SQTIHQWPATLVQPVGSPLSLECTVEGTSNPNLYWYRQAAGRGLQLLFYSVGIGQISSEVPQNLSASRPQDRQFILSSKKLLLSDSGFYLCAWTGVRVNEQYFGPGTRLLVL.

Comments on this clonotype: One end of the junction is discordant with germline, which a read error may explain. The chain has TRBV11-2 and TRBJ1-1, with unresolved D. CDR1 is SGHAT and CDR2 is FQNNGV in the germline V gene. The CDR3 length is 12 residues. CDR3 nucleotide sequence: TGTGTCAGCAGCTTAGTAGGGACTGAAGCTTTCTTT. Translated, it gives CVSSLVGTEAFF.

In its sample, this clonotype was seen many times. The gene calls are TRBV5-1 and TRBJ2-3, with a tentative D call TRBD1 (7 bases). The CDR3 has 16 residues. The V end was cut by 0 bases, the J end by 0 bases, with 11 bases between. The germline gives CDR1 SGHRS, CDR2 YFSETQ. In DNA, the CDR3 is TGCGCCAGCAGCTTGGTACAGGGGACTAGCACAGATACGCAGTATTTT. It encodes CASSLVQGTSTDTQYF.

A few counts support this clonotype. A much more abundant neighbour one base away suggests this may be a read error. The chain links TRBV5-1 to TRBJ2-1; the D gene is possibly TRBD2 (5 bases). CDR1 SGHRS and CDR2 YFSETQ come from the germline V gene. This CDR3 has 15 residues. V lost 1 base to trimming and J lost 5 bases, with 13 bases between them. The CDR3: CASSLYPGGNNEQFF. CDR3 DNA sequence: TGCGCCAGCAGCTTGTACCCAGGAGGCAACAATGAGCAGTTCTTC.

This chain uses TRBV10-3 with TRBJ1-2; TRBD1 might be the D (6 bases). The CDR3 covers 15 residues. The germline CDR1 and CDR2 sequences are ENHRY and SYGVKD. V was clipped by 4 bases and J by 4 bases, with 16 bases between them. The CDR3 nucleotides read TGTGCCATCAGTGCTAAAGGGGACACACCCTATGGCTACACCTTC. It encodes CAISAKGDTPYGYTF.

This clonotype was counted many times. The genes are TRBV6-6 and TRBJ2-6, with a weak D call TRBD1 (6 bases). Germline V gene lookup returns CDR1 MNHNY and CDR2 SVGAGI (reference sequence). Trimming shortened V by 5 bases and J by 13 bases, and 15 bases separated the two germline ends. The CDR3 contains 13 residues. This CDR3 reads CASSLTGLGVLTF. In nucleotides, the CDR3 is TGTGCCAGCAGTCTCACAGGGTTAGGAGTCCTGACTTTC.

A few counts support this clonotype. Being one base from a much bigger clone, this may be a read error. The chain is built from TRBV7-9 and TRBJ2-5; 14 bases agree with TRBD2. Germline V gives CDR1 SEHNR, CDR2 FQNEAQ (reference sequence). This CDR3 comprises 19 residues. V lost 3 bases to trimming and J lost 11 bases; unmatched junction nucleotides: 20. CDR3 amino acids: CASSFPTSGGALYYNEQYF. CDR3 nucleotide sequence: TGTGCCAGCAGCTTCCCGACTAGCGGGGGGGCTCTCTACTACAATGAGCAGTACTTC.

Only a few counts were recorded for this clonotype. The genes are TRBV6-1 and TRBJ1-1; D gene uncertain. Deletions cut 6 bases from V and 3 bases from J, with 14 bases between. Germline V gene sequence: CDR1 MNHNS, CDR2 SASEGT. The CDR3 extends over 14 amino acids. CDR3: CASSLAQMDTEAFF. The CDR3 DNA sequence: TGTGCCAGCAGCCTCGCACAGATGGACACTGAAGCTTTCTTT.

The chain has TRBV2 and TRBJ1-2, with 10 bases that match TRBD1. Trimming cost V 6 bases and J 4 bases; bases outside gene matches: 5. Per the germline V gene, CDR1 is SNHLY and CDR2 is FYNNEI. The CDR3 length is 14 residues. CDR3 sequence: CASRTDRGIYGYTF. The CDR3 bases are TGTGCCAGCAGGACGGACAGGGGGATCTATGGCTACACCTTC.

About this clonotype: The junction shows a germline mismatch at one end, possibly a read error. The chain is built from TRBV7-9 and TRBJ2-1; either TRBD1 or TRBD2 may supply D (5 bases each). Germline V gene lookup returns CDR1 SEHNR and CDR2 FQNEAQ (reference sequence). The CDR3 spans 15 residues. CDR3 nucleotide sequence: TGTGCCGGCAGAACCCCGGGACGGACCTCCAATGAGCAGTTCTTC. Protein sequence: CAGRTPGRTSNEQFF.

This clonotype has ten or more counts. V is TRBV7-9 and J is TRBJ2-5, with TRBD1 matching 8 bases. CDR1 is SEHNR and CDR2 is FQNEAQ in the germline V gene (reference sequence). The CDR3 loop spans 16 amino acids. V lost 6 bases, J lost 1 base, and 10 bases stayed unmatched. CDR3 sequence: CASSPLSQGAQETQYF. The CDR3 DNA reads TGTGCCAGCAGTCCTCTCTCCCAGGGGGCCCAAGAGACCCAGTACTTC.

The chain recombines TRBV7-7 with TRBJ2-3; D might be TRBD2 (6 bases). CDR3 length: 13 residues. Germline CDR1 and CDR2: SSHAT and FNYEAQ (reference sequence). The CDR3: CTSSLDSTDTQYF. CDR3 in DNA: TGTACTAGCAGCTTAGACAGCACAGATACGCAGTATTTT.

The chain has TRBV19 and TRBJ1-1; D call uncertain. The CDR3 runs to 17 residues. Trimming pared 3 bases from V and 1 base from J, leaving 18 bases between. Germline values: CDR1 LNHDA, CDR2 SQIVND (reference sequence). DNA for the CDR3: TGTGCCAGTAGTATTTCCCCGGTAGGAGGATCGAACACTGAAGCTTTCTTT. This sequence encodes CASSISPVGGSNTEAFF.

The genes are TRBV21-1 and TRBJ1-5. TRBV21-1 is classified as a pseudogene. CDR3 size: 13 residues. The DNA of the CDR3 is TGTGTCAGTGCAGTTACTAGCAATCAGCCCCAGCATTTT. This sequence encodes CVSAVTSNQPQHF.

The V gene is TRBV5-1, the J gene TRBJ2-7, with D unresolved. The CDR3 consists of 15 residues. Germline CDR1 and CDR2: SGHRS and YFSETQ. Trimming shortened V by 3 bases and J by 7 bases, and 20 bases separated the two germline ends. The CDR3 spells CASSSGPLGGNEQYF. The CDR3 DNA follows: TGCGCCAGCAGCTCCGGACCCCTAGGTGGGAATGAGCAGTACTTC.

This clonotype was found many times. The rearrangement joins TRBV2 to TRBJ2-7; 11 nucleotides align to TRBD1. J was trimmed by 7 bases and V by 2 bases; bases with no gene match: 1. The germline V gene has CDR1 SNHLY and CDR2 FYNNEI. The CDR3 is made up of 13 amino acids. Written as DNA, the CDR3 is TGTGCCAGCAGTGAATGGGACAGGGGGGAGCAGTACTTC. Its translation is CASSEWDRGEQYF.

This clonotype was seen many times. The chain uses TRBV5-4 and TRBJ1-2; D is unresolved. V lost 3 bases to trimming and J lost 4 bases, with 4 bases between them. The germline V gene encodes CDR1 SGHNT and CDR2 YYREEE (reference sequence). There are 11 residues in the CDR3. The CDR3 loop is CASSSIYGYTF. The CDR3 DNA reads TGTGCCAGCAGCTCCATCTATGGCTACACCTTC. Full variable domain (remainder filled in from reference TRBV5-4 and TRBJ1-2): ETGVTQSPTHLIKTRGQQVTLRCSSQSGHNTVSWYQQALGQGPQFIFQYYREEENGRGNFPPRFSGLQFPNYSSELNVNALELDDSALYLCASSSIYGYTFGSGTRLTVV.

This clonotype was counted ten times or more. This chain links TRBV6-2 or TRBV6-3 with TRBJ2-5; 7 bases map to TRBD1. V was clipped by 5 bases and J by 2 bases; unmatched bases: 8. CDR1 is MNHEY, CDR2 SVGEGT, per germline. There are 15 residues in the CDR3. The CDR3 sequence: CASSHHRDRQETQYF. CDR3 nucleotides: TGTGCCAGCAGTCACCACCGGGACAGACAAGAGACCCAGTACTTC.

This clonotype was seen repeatedly, ten times or more. V and J are TRBV20-1 and TRBJ1-5; D might be TRBD1 (5 bases). Trimming stripped 6 bases from V and 4 bases from J, with 19 bases between. CDR1 and CDR2 from the germline V gene are DFQATT and SNEGSKA (reference sequence). The CDR3 has 15 amino acids. DNA of the CDR3: TGCAGTGCGTGGGCTTCCGGGACGGCTAATCAGCCCCAGCATTTT. This codes for CSAWASGTANQPQHF.

Details on this clonotype: A read error is possible here, since a much larger clone lies one base away. The rearrangement links TRBV5-1 to TRBJ1-5; possible D gene TRBD1, 5 bases. The CDR3 loop spans 15 amino acids. V shed 9 bases and J shed 0 bases, with 16 bases lying between them. The germline V gene encodes CDR1 SGHRS and CDR2 YFSETQ. The DNA for the CDR3 is TGCGCCAACAGTCGGGACGGAAATAGCAATCAGCCCCAGCATTTT. It encodes CANSRDGNSNQPQHF.

This clonotype has a count of ten or more. The J gene is TRBJ2-1, the V gene TRBV11-1; D is perhaps TRBD2 (5 bases). The length of the CDR3 is 15 residues. From germline, CDR1 is SGHAT and CDR2 FQDESV (reference sequence). V shed 5 bases and J shed 5 bases, with 16 bases lying between them. CDR3 loop: CASSPGGKMDNEQFF. The CDR3 DNA follows: TGTGCCAGCAGCCCTGGAGGAAAAATGGACAATGAGCAGTTCTTC.

In this sample, this clonotype turned up many times. The chain carries TRBV2 and TRBJ1-2; no clear D. The CDR3 has 11 amino acids. Trimming removed 8 bases from V and 3 bases from J, with 7 bases in between. Germline V gene lookup returns CDR1 SNHLY and CDR2 FYNNEI. In DNA form, the CDR3 reads TGTGCCAGCGGAAGAGACTATGGCTACACCTTC. The encoded protein is CASGRDYGYTF.

This clonotype was observed at least ten times. This sequence joins TRBV5-1 and TRBJ2-5; a possible D gene is TRBD1 (5 bases). Trimming took 1 base from V and 4 from J, leaving 11 bases between them. This CDR3 contains 14 residues. Per the germline V gene, CDR1 is SGHRS and CDR2 is YFSETQ. The CDR3, as DNA: TGCGCCAGCAGCTTGTTTAGGGGCGGAGAGACCCAGTACTTC. Its translation is CASSLFRGGETQYF.

The chain carries TRBV5-1 and TRBJ1-1; TRBD1 matches at 10 bases. V gave up 7 bases and J gave up 7 bases; unmatched junction bases: 7. Per the germline V gene, CDR1 is SGHRS and CDR2 is YFSETQ. The CDR3 consists of 13 residues. The CDR3 DNA reads as TGCGCCAGCTGGGGACAGGGGAAGGGTGAAGCTTTCTTT. Its translation is CASWGQGKGEAFF.

There are many counts of this clonotype. V usage is TRBV25-1 and J usage is TRBJ2-5; D call uncertain. V was cut by 9 bases and J by 9 bases, with 14 bases left in between. The CDR3 loop spans 11 amino acids. Germline lookup yields CDR1 MGHDK and CDR2 SYGVNS. The chain's CDR3 is CASLSLQAQYF. In DNA, the CDR3 is TGTGCCAGTCTTAGCCTTCAGGCCCAGTACTTC. Together with reference TRBV25-1 and TRBJ2-5, the CDR3 gives the full variable domain: EADIYQTPRYLVIGTGKKITLECSQTMGHDKMYWYQQDPGMELHLIHYSYGVNSTEKGDLSSESTVSRIRTEHFPLTLESARPSHTSQYLCASLSLQAQYFGPGTRLLVL.

This chain joins TRBV7-8 and TRBJ2-1; D not certain. CDR1 is SGHVS, CDR2 FQNEAQ, per germline. V was clipped by 7 bases and J by 7 bases, with 14 bases between them. This CDR3 comprises 13 residues. DNA for the CDR3: TGTGCCAGCACCCTGGCCCCTGGAAATGAGCAGTTCTTC. Translation gives CASTLAPGNEQFF.